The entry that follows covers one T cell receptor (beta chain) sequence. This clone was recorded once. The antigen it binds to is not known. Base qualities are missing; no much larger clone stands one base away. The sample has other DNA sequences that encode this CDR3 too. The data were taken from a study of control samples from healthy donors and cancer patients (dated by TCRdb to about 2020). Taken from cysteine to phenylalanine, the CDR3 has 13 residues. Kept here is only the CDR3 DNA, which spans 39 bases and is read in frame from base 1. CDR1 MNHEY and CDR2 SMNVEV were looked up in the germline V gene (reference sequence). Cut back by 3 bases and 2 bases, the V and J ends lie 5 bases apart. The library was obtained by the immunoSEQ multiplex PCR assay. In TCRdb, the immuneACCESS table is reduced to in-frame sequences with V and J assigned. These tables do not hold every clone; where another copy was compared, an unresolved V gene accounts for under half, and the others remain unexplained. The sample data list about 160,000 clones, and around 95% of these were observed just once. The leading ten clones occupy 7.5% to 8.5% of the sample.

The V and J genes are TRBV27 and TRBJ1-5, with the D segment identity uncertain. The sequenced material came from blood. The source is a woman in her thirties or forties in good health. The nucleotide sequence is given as TGTGCCAGCAGTTTGGTGGGCAATCAGCCCCAGCATTTT. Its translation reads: CASSLVGNQPQHF.